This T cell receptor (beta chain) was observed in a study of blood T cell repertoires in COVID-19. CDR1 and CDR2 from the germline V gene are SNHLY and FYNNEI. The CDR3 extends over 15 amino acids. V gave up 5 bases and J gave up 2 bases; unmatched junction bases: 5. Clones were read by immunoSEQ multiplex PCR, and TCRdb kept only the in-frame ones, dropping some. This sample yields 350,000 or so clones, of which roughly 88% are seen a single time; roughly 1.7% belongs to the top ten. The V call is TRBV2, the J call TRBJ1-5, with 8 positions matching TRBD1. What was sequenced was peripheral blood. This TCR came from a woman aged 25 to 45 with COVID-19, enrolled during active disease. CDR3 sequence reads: CASSRGQGGNQPQHF. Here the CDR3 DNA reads TGTGCCAGCAGTCGCGGACAGGGCGGCAATCAGCCCCAGCATTTT.